Listed below are T cell receptor beta chains from one sample, sequenced in a study of blood T cell repertoires in COVID-19. Assay: immunoSEQ multiplex PCR; the TCRdb copy retains only in-frame clones and omits some. Counted here are some 330,000 clones, 88% occurring once; the ten biggest clones make up around 5%. The sample consisted of PBMCs or T cells enriched from blood (not recorded which). The receptors were sampled from a man younger than 40 who had recovered from COVID-19. Both conserved end residues are part of each CDR3. The order of the fields is V gene, clone size, D gene, J gene, CDR3 DNA, CDR3 protein. D genes are given only for firm matches. The size of a clone is reported for some rows only, either as once, few or many, or as a class for expanded clones.

>TRBV25-1|-|-|TRBJ1-6
TGTGCCAGCACCCTCGACAGTGTGGGTTCACCCCTCCACTTT
CASTLDSVGSPLHF
>TRBV5-1|once|TRBD1|TRBJ1-3
TGCGCCAGCAGCTTGGGGACAGGGAGCTCTGGAAACACCATATATTTT
CASSLGTGSSGNTIYF
>TRBV4-2|-|TRBD1|TRBJ2-2
TGTGCCAGCAGCCAAGAGGCACAGGGGGCAAGCACCGGGGAGCTGTTTTTT
CASSQEAQGASTGELFF
>TRBV24-1|-|TRBD1|TRBJ1-3
TGTGCCACCAGTGATTCGGGACAGCGCTCTGGAAACACCATATATTTT
CATSDSGQRSGNTIYF
>TRBV28|-|-|TRBJ2-5
TGTGCCAGCAGTCTGTCCATGGGAGGGACCCAGTACTTC
CASSLSMGGTQYF
>TRBV4-2|-|TRBD1|TRBJ1-6
TGTGCCAGCAGCCGGGACAGACGACCCCTGGGCTCACCCCTCCACTTT
CASSRDRRPLGSPLHF
>TRBV7-2|few|-|TRBJ1-5
TGTGCCAGCAGCTTAGTCGGTAGTTATAGCAATCAGCCCCAGCATTTT
CASSLVGSYSNQPQHF
>TRBV9|-|-|TRBJ1-6
TGTGCCAGCAGCGTAGGACAGAGATATAATTCACCCCTCCACTTT
CASSVGQRYNSPLHF
>TRBV11-3|-|-|TRBJ2-3
TGTGCCAGCAGCTTAGACTCCAGCACAGATACGCAGTATTTT
CASSLDSSTDTQYF
>TRBV4-1|-|-|TRBJ1-1
TGCGCCAGCAGTTCCGTGTGGAACACTGAAGCTTTCTTT
CASSSVWNTEAFF
>TRBV27|-|TRBD1|TRBJ1-6
TGTGCCAGCAGCCAAGCCGGGACAGGGGAAGGTTCACCCCTCCACTTT
CASSQAGTGEGSPLHF
>TRBV6-1|few|-|TRBJ1-1
TGTGCCAGCAGTGAGATACAGGGTTTTGAAGCTTTCTTT
CASSEIQGFEAFF
>TRBV9|-|-|TRBJ2-3
TGTGCCAGCAGCGTCGGGTCGGATACGCAGTATTTT
CASSVGSDTQYF
>TRBV28|once|-|TRBJ1-5
TGTGCCAGCAGTTTAGGTACAGGGCTTAATCAGCCCCAGCATTTT
CASSLGTGLNQPQHF
>TRBV2|-|-|TRBJ1-1
TGTGCCAGCAGTGAAGACAGTGAAGCTTTCTTT
CASSEDSEAFF
>TRBV10-1|-|-|TRBJ1-2
TGCGCCAGCAGGGTACCCGGTGGCTACACCTTC
CASRVPGGYTF
>TRBV24-1|-|-|TRBJ2-1
TGTGCCACCAGTGATCCAGGCCGATTTTCTGAGCAGTTCTTC
CATSDPGRFSEQFF
>TRBV9|-|-|TRBJ1-1
TGTGCCAGCAACGGAGGGGTAATAGACACTGAAGCTTTCTTT
CASNGGVIDTEAFF
>TRBV30|-|-|TRBJ2-1
TGTGCCTGGAGTGGGCTAATTTGGGGAGGCAACTCCTACAATGAGCAGTTCTTC
CAWSGLIWGGNSYNEQFF
>TRBV28|few|-|TRBJ1-6
TGTGCCAGCAGGCTTCTGCCCGGGACATCCTCACCCCTCCACTTT
CASRLLPGTSSPLHF
>TRBV9|-|TRBD1|TRBJ1-2
TGTGCCAGCAGCGTAGCTTCGGGACAGACCTTCTTC
CASSVASGQTFF
>TRBV5-6|-|-|TRBJ1-2
TGTGCCAGCAGGTCCCCGGGGGGTGGCTATGGCTACACCTTC
CASRSPGGGYGYTF
>TRBV18|-|-|TRBJ1-5
TGTGCCAGCTCATCCGGGAAGGGTAGCAATCAGCCCCAGCATTTT
CASSSGKGSNQPQHF
>TRBV28|-|-|TRBJ2-3
TGTGCCAGCAGTTTCGTGGGGGCCCTTTTAGATACGCAGTATTTT
CASSFVGALLDTQYF
>TRBV27|few|TRBD1|TRBJ1-5
TGTGCCAGCAGCTTGGGGACAGGGATTGGACAGCCCCAGCATTTT
CASSLGTGIGQPQHF
>TRBV2|-|TRBD1|TRBJ2-2
TGTGCCAGGAGGGACAGGGCCACCGGGGAGCTGTTTTTT
CARRDRATGELFF
>TRBV7-9|few|TRBD1|TRBJ2-1
TGTGCCAGCAATGAGCAGGGGGTAGGGTACAATGAGCAGTTCTTC
CASNEQGVGYNEQFF
>TRBV28|-|-|TRBJ1-5
TGTGCCAGCTACCAGTCGGGGATCGGCAATCAGCCCCAGCATTTT
CASYQSGIGNQPQHF
>TRBV9|-|-|TRBJ2-2
TGTGCCAGCAGCGTAGGGGGCTACACCGGGGAGCTGTTTTTT
CASSVGGYTGELFF
>TRBV6-5|-|-|TRBJ2-1
TGTGCCAGCACCCCTTTCTACAATGAGCAGTTCTTC
CASTPFYNEQFF
>TRBV18|-|-|TRBJ2-1
TGTGCCAGCTCACCGGGGAGCGGGTTCGGGCAGCTCATTGAGCAGTTCTTC
CASSPGSGFGQLIEQFF
>TRBV30|-|-|TRBJ2-1
TGTGCCTGGAGTGTACAGGAAGGGGTTTACAATGAGCAGTTCTTC
CAWSVQEGVYNEQFF
>TRBV12-3/TRBV12-4|once|TRBD1|TRBJ1-6
TGTGCCAGCAGTCGGACAGGGAATTCACCCCTCCACTTT
CASSRTGNSPLHF
>TRBV9|-|TRBD1|TRBJ2-1
TGTGCCAGCAGCCCCGGGACAGGAAGCTCCTACAATGAGCAGTTCTTC
CASSPGTGSSYNEQFF
>TRBV12-3/TRBV12-4|-|-|TRBJ2-3
TGTGCCAGCAGTGGAGCAGTTACAGATACGCAGTATTTT
CASSGAVTDTQYF
>TRBV5-1|-|TRBD2|TRBJ2-3
TGCGCCAGCAGCTTGGGGAACAGCGGGATATGGGAATTCACAGATACGCAGTATTTT
CASSLGNSGIWEFTDTQYF
>TRBV7-2|-|TRBD1|TRBJ1-2
TGTGCCAGCAGCTCCTTTGGGGGCAGGGGGTACAACTATGGCTACACCTTC
CASSSFGGRGYNYGYTF
>TRBV4-1|-|TRBD2|TRBJ2-2
TGCGCCAGCAGCCAAGATATACCGCGGGGGGGCAGGAACACCGGGGAGCTGTTTTTT
CASSQDIPRGGRNTGELFF
>TRBV27|-|TRBD1|TRBJ2-5
TGTGCCAGCAGTTTAGACAGGGGAAAGACCCAGTACTTC
CASSLDRGKTQYF
>TRBV27|-|TRBD1|TRBJ2-7
TGTGCCAGCAGTTACAGGGGGACGTTCGAGCAGTACTTC
CASSYRGTFEQYF
>TRBV6-2/TRBV6-3|-|-|TRBJ2-7
TGTGCCAGCAGTTACACGCAGGGGCCCTACGAGCAGTACTTC
CASSYTQGPYEQYF
>TRBV5-5|-|TRBD2|TRBJ2-2
TGTGCCAGCAGCTTTACTAGCGGGGCATACACCGGGGAGCTGTTTTTT
CASSFTSGAYTGELFF
>TRBV6-5|-|-|TRBJ2-3
TGTGCCAGCAGACCTACTAGGTCAGATACGCAGTATTTT
CASRPTRSDTQYF
>TRBV7-8|-|TRBD2|TRBJ2-2
TGTGCCAGCAGCCTAACCGGGACTAGCGGGGGGAACACCGGGGAACTGTTTTTT
CASSLTGTSGGNTGELFF